This T cell receptor beta chain stems from a study of radiotherapy plus CTLA-4 blockade in lung cancer. Overall study findings and caveats: Peripheral blood showed expansion of tumor-derived TCR clones after radiotherapy and ipilimumab.

Sequencing used immunoSEQ multiplex PCR; TCRdb keeps in-frame clones, though not all of them. The sample shows 85,000 to 90,000 clones, around nine tenths of them seen only once. This clone came up once. Its antigen remains unknown. In the same sample, other DNA sequences code for this CDR3. Per the germline V gene, CDR1 is KGHSH and CDR2 is LQKENI. With 3 bases removed from V and 0 bases from J, the gap between germline ends came to 3 bases. This CDR3 spans 13 amino acids. The chain joins TRBV18 to TRBJ1-5; D call uncertain. The sample in question was peripheral blood, obtained from a patient treated with radiotherapy plus ipilimumab. This sequence was found in a human donor with non-small cell lung cancer that progressed on radiotherapy plus ipilimumab. CDR3 loop: CASSPNSNQPQHF. DNA for the CDR3: TGTGCCAGCTCACCGAATAGCAATCAGCCCCAGCATTTT.